This TCR beta chain was sequenced in a study of blood T cell repertoires in COVID-19. Looking at the study overall: COVID-19 samples, acute and convalescent, were from the United States, Italy and Spain. Sources were T cells, B-cell-depleted T cells, or PBMCs; the material itself was cDNA or gDNA.

Per the authors' pipeline: Nucleated cell counts were estimated from reference gene primer amplification. The assay was immunoSEQ multiplex PCR, and TCRdb's table has in-frame clones only and misses some. Clone size and the V and J calls come from that table; the DNA yielded D and trimming. The sample shows fewer than 150,000 clones, approximately 80% of them seen only once. Deletions cut 5 bases from V and 3 bases from J, with 16 bases between. The CDR3 covers 15 residues. The germline gives CDR1 LNHNV, CDR2 YYDKDF (reference sequence). The rearrangement joins TRBV15 to TRBJ1-1; D perhaps matches TRBD1 (6 bases). The sequenced sample consisted of peripheral blood. The source is a woman older than 75 in a cohort sampled during active or convalescent COVID-19. The CDR3 spells CATSPNRVGYTEAFF. Written as DNA, the CDR3 is TGTGCCACCAGCCCTAACAGGGTTGGCTACACTGAAGCTTTCTTT.